One sample yielded the 8 T cell receptor beta chains listed below, sequenced in a study of cytomegalovirus exposure and HLA in healthy donors. PCR primers comprised 60 Vbeta and 13 Jbeta primers. Measured with immunoSEQ multiplex PCR; TCRdb has only the in-frame clones, and not every one. The sample has more than 85,000 clones; 60% to 80% are singletons. The sequenced sample consisted of PBMCs. These receptors all stem from a male donor in good health and CMV-seropositive.

The genes are TRBV27 and TRBJ2-6; unclear D gene. Trimming took 3 bases from V and 1 from J, leaving 7 bases between them. The germline CDR1 and CDR2 sequences are MNHEY and SMNVEV (reference sequence). The CDR3 extends over 15 amino acids. The chain's CDR3 is CASSFGASGANVLTF. The CDR3 nucleotides are TGTGCCAGCAGTTTTGGAGCATCTGGGGCCAACGTCCTGACTTTC. The full variable domain, with the rest looked up from reference TRBV27 and TRBJ2-6, is EAQVTQNPRYLITVTGKKLTVTCSQNMNHEYMSWYRQDPGLGLRQIYYSMNVEVTDKGDVPEGYKVSRKEKRNFPLILESPSPNQTSLYFCASSFGASGANVLTFGAGSRLTVL.

A note on this clone: The same CDR3 also results from other DNA sequences found in this sample. The genes are TRBV7-2 and TRBJ1-2, with a tentative D call TRBD1 (6 bases). Germline V gene sequence: CDR1 SGHTA, CDR2 FQGNSA. V lost 7 bases, J lost 1 base, and 19 bases lay in between. This CDR3 has 16 residues. The DNA of the CDR3 is TGTGCCAGCACCTTTGGACAGTCCTCACGTAACTATGGCTACACCTTC. Residues: CASTFGQSSRNYGYTF.

CDR3: CAISMTSGRLSSYNEQFF. The CDR3 DNA follows: TGTGCCATCAGCATGACTAGCGGGCGGTTAAGCTCCTACAATGAGCAGTTCTTC. The V gene is TRBV10-3, the J gene TRBJ2-1; 10 positions agree with TRBD2. The V and J ends lost 6 bases and 0 bases, in that order; junction bases with no gene match: 11. Germline V gives CDR1 ENHRY, CDR2 SYGVKD. The CDR3 has 18 residues.

CDR3 sequence: CASSQNSGYQPQHF. In DNA form, the CDR3 reads TGTGCCAGCAGCCAAAACTCAGGGTATCAGCCCCAGCATTTT. The J gene is TRBJ1-5, the V gene TRBV4-2; D might be TRBD1 (5 bases). With 2 bases removed from V and 5 bases from J, the gap between germline ends came to 10 bases. The CDR3 has 14 amino acids. From germline, CDR1 is LGHNA and CDR2 YNFKEQ.

In its sample, this clone was seen a few times. As DNA, the CDR3 is TGTGCCAGCAGTGACTATGAGACCCAGTACTTC. This sequence encodes CASSDYETQYF. V gene TRBV2 combines with J gene TRBJ2-5, with D unclear. Germline V gene lookup returns CDR1 SNHLY and CDR2 FYNNEI. CDR3 length: 11 residues. V was pared by 3 bases and J by 5 bases, with 4 bases between.

The chain has TRBV30 and TRBJ1-3, with TRBD1 matching over 7 bases. The CDR3 has 15 amino acids. Germline V gives CDR1 GTSNPN, CDR2 SVGIG (reference sequence). V dropped 0 bases and J dropped 2; count of bases not matched to a gene: 4. The CDR3 protein is CAWSVGGSAGNTIYF. The CDR3 nucleotides read TGTGCCTGGAGTGTAGGGGGCTCGGCTGGAAACACCATATATTTT. The variable domain in full, completed from reference TRBV30 and TRBJ1-3, reads SQTIHQWPATLVQPVGSPLSLECTVEGTSNPNLYWYRQAAGRGLQLLFYSVGIGQISSEVPQNLSASRPQDRQFILSSKKLLLSDSGFYLCAWSVGGSAGNTIYFGEGSWLTVV.

The chain uses TRBV7-2 and TRBJ1-5, with 10 bases aligning to TRBD1. Germline V gene data show CDR1 as SGHTA and CDR2 as FQGNSA. V lost 6 bases, J lost 7 bases, and 12 bases stayed unmatched. CDR3 size: 16 residues. The CDR3 coding sequence is TGTGCCAGCAGTTGGACCGGGACAGGGGTTGGACAGCCCCAGCATTTT. Its protein product is CASSWTGTGVGQPQHF.

CDR3 in DNA: TGTGCCAGCAGCGTAGAGGGCGGGTTTCGAAACACCATATATTTT. It is translated as CASSVEGGFRNTIYF. The rearrangement joins TRBV9 to TRBJ1-3, with D unclear. The CDR3 has 15 residues. Per the germline V gene, CDR1 is SGDLS and CDR2 is YYNGEE. V was clipped by 0 bases and J by 5 bases, with 12 bases between them.